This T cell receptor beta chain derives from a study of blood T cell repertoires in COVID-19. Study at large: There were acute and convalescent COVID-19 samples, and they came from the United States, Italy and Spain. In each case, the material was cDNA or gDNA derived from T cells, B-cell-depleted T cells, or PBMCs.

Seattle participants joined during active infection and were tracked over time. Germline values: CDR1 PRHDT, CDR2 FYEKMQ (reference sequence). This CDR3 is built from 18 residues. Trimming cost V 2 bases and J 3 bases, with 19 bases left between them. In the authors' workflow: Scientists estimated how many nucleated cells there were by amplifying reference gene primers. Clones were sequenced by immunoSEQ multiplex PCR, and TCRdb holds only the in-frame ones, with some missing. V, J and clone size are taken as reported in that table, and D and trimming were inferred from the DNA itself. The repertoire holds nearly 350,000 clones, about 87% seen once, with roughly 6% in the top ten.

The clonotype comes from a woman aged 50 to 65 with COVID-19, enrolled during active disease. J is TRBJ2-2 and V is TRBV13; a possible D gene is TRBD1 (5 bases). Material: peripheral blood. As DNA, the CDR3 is TGTGCCAGCAGCTTACCTCCACCCCCAGACAGACACACCGGGGAGCTGTTTTTT. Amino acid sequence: CASSLPPPPDRHTGELFF.